This TCR beta chain was profiled in a study of CD8 T cells in Susac syndrome. The CDR3 loop spans 13 amino acids. V lost 3 bases and J 5 bases, leaving 11 bases between the germline ends. Per germline, CDR1 SNHLY and CDR2 FYNNEI. CD8+ and CD4+ T cells from blood underwent TCR beta sequencing, which was carried out in a high-throughput format. Purification of the CD8+ and CD4+ T cells relied on negative isolation, and TEMRA cells underwent FACS enrichment. The authors reverse transcribed about 0.5 to 1 ug RNA with random hexamers. By means of immunoSEQ multiplex PCR, TCR beta CDR3 spanning 54 Vbeta and 13 Jbeta underwent amplification. TCRdb redid the calling of the immunoSEQ multiplex PCR reads with MiXCR, one entry per CDR3 protein. The data show approximately 100,000 distinct CDR3 sequences, 80% to 95% seen once.

The specimen was CD4+ T cells from PBMCs. The origin of this receptor is a human donor in good health. The chain employs TRBV2 and TRBJ2-7, with D perhaps TRBD2 (6 bases). DNA of the CDR3: TGTGCCAGCAGTGATCCGGGACTCGACGAGCAGTACTTC. Protein: CASSDPGLDEQYF.